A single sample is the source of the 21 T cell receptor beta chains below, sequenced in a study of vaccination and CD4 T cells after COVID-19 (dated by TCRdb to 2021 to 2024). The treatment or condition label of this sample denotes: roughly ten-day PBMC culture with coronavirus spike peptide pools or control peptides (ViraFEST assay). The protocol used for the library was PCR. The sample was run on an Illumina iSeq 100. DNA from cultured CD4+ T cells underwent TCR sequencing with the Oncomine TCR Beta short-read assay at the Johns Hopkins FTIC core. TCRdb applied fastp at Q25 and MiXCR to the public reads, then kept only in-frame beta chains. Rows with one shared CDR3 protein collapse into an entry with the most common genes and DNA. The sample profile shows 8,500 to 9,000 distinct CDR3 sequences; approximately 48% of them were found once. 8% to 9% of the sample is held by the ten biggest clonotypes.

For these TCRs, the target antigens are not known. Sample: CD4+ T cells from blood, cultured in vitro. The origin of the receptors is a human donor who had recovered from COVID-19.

The CDR3 coding sequence is TGTGCCTGGAGTTTACCTCCTAGCACAGATACGCAGTATTTT. Protein: CAWSLPPSTDTQYF. V gene TRBV30 combines with J gene TRBJ2-3; D is undetermined. The CDR3 contains 14 residues. With 2 bases removed from V and 0 bases from J, the gap between germline ends came to 9 bases. Looked up from germline, CDR1 is GTSNPN and CDR2 is SVGIG (reference sequence).

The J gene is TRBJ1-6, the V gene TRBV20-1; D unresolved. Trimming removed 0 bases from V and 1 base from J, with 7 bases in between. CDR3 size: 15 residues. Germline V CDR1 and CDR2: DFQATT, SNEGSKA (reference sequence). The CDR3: CSARDEGSYNSPLHF. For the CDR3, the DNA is TGCAGTGCTAGAGATGAGGGATCCTATAATTCACCCCTCCACTTT.

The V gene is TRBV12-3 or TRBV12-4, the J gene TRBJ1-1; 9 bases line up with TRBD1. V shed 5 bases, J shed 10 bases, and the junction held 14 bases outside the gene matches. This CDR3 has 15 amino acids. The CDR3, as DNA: TGTGCCAGCAGTCTGACCTTGGACAGGGGCCAGGGAGCTTTCTTT. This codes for CASSLTLDRGQGAFF.

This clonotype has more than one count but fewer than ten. The CDR3 is CASRVDMTGIKANYGYTF. The CDR3 nucleotides are TGTGCCAGTAGGGTGGACATGACAGGGATCAAAGCTAACTATGGCTACACCTTC. The chain links TRBV19 to TRBJ1-2; 7 bases line up with TRBD1. V gave up 6 bases and J gave up 0 bases; unmatched junction bases: 16. CDR1 and CDR2 (germline): LNHDA, SQIVND (reference sequence). The CDR3 has 18 residues.

The CDR3 region is CATRQGSSYEQYF. The CDR3 region has the DNA TGTGCCACCCGACAGGGGAGCTCCTACGAGCAGTACTTC. The genes are TRBV6-1 and TRBJ2-7; TRBD1 matches at 8 bases. From germline, CDR1 is MNHNS and CDR2 SASEGT. Unmatched junction bases numbered 5, after V lost 10 bases and J lost 0 bases. The CDR3 has 13 residues.

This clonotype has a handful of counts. This CDR3 reads CASKIQGNSGNTIYF. The CDR3 DNA is TGTGCCAGCAAAATCCAGGGGAACTCTGGAAACACCATATATTTT. The chain combines TRBV27 with TRBJ1-3; possible D gene TRBD1, 6 bases. This CDR3 has 15 amino acids. Germline loops: CDR1 MNHEY, CDR2 SMNVEV (reference sequence). V dropped 7 bases and J dropped 0 bases, with 13 bases sitting between them.

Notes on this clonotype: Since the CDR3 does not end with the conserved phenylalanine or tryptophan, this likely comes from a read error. CDR3 amino acids: CASSFGQEYGYTL. In nucleotides, the CDR3 is TGTGCCAGCAGCTTTGGACAGGAGTATGGCTACACCCTC. V usage is TRBV7-8 and J usage is TRBJ1-2; 7 nucleotides align to TRBD1. Germline V gene sequence: CDR1 SGHVS, CDR2 FQNEAQ. V dropped 3 bases and J dropped 5; count of bases not matched to a gene: 3. The CDR3 extends over 13 amino acids.

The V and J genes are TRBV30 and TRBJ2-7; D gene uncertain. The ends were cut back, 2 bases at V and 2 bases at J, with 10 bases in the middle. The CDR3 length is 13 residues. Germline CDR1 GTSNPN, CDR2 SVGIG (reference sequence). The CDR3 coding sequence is TGTGCCTGGAGTTCGGCCGATACCTACGAGCAGTACTTC. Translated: CAWSSADTYEQYF. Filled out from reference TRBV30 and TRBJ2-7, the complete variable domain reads SQTIHQWPATLVQPVGSPLSLECTVEGTSNPNLYWYRQAAGRGLQLLFYSVGIGQISSEVPQNLSASRPQDRQFILSSKKLLLSDSGFYLCAWSSADTYEQYFGPGTRLTVT.

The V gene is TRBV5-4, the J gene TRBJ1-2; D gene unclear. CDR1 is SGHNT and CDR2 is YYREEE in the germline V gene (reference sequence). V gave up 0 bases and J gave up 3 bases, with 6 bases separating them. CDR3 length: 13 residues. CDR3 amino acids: CASSLAGDYGYTF. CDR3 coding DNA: TGTGCCAGCAGCTTGGCCGGGGACTATGGCTACACCTTC.

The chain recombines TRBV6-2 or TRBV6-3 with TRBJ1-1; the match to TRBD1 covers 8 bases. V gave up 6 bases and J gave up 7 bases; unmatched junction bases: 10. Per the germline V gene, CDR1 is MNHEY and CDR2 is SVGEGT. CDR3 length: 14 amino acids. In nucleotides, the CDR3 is TGTGCCAGCAGGTCAATAGGACAGGGCGGTGAAGCTTTCTTT. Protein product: CASRSIGQGGEAFF.

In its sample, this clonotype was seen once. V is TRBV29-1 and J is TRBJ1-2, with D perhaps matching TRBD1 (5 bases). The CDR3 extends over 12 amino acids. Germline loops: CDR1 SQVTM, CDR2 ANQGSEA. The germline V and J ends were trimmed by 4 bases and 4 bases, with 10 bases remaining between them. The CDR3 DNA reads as TGCAGCGTTGTGTCGACAGTCTATGGCTACACCTTC. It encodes CSVVSTVYGYTF.

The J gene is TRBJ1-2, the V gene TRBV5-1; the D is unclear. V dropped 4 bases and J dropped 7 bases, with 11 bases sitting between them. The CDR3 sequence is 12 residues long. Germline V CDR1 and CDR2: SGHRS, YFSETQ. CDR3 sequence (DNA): TGCGCCAGCAGCCCAGACGGCCGTGGCTACACCTTC. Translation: CASSPDGRGYTF.

The CDR3 spells CASSLDRRTYNEQFF. DNA for the CDR3: TGTGCCAGCAGCTTAGATCGTCGCACCTACAATGAGCAGTTCTTC. This rearrangement joins TRBV7-9 to TRBJ2-1, with D unclear. Trimming removed 1 base at V and 2 bases at J, with 9 bases between. This CDR3 spans 15 amino acids. The germline V gene has CDR1 SEHNR and CDR2 FQNEAQ (reference sequence).

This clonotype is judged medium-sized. CDR3 region: CATSDSHRGLGTDTQYF. For the CDR3, the DNA is TGTGCCACCAGTGATTCCCACAGGGGTTTAGGCACAGATACGCAGTATTTT. V is TRBV24-1 and J is TRBJ2-3; 7 positions agree with TRBD1. Germline V CDR1 and CDR2: KGHDR, SFDVKD. This CDR3 is built from 17 residues. V lost 2 bases and J lost 1; bases outside the gene matches: 8.

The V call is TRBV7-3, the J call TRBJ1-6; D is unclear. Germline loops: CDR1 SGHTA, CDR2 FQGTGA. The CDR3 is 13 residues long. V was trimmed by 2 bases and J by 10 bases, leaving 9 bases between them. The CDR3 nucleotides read TGTGCCAGCAGCTTAGGTGGCCAGTCACCCCTCCACTTT. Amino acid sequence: CASSLGGQSPLHF.

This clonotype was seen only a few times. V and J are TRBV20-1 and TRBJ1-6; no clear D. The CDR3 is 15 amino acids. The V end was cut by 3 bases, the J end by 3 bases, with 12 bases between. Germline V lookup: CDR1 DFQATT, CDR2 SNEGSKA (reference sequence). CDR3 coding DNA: TGCAGTGCTAGGTCTGGGGTACTCTATAATTCACCCCTCCACTTT. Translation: CSARSGVLYNSPLHF.

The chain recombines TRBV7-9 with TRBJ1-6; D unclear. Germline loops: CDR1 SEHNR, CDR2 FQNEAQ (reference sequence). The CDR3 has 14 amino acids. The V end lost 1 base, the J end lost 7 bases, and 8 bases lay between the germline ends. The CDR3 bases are TGTGCCAGCAGCTTAGTTGGGCCCAATTCACCCCTCCACTTT. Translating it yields CASSLVGPNSPLHF.

The CDR3 nucleotides read TGTGCCAGCAGTCCTCAGGGGAAAGTCGGGGAGCTGTTTTTT. Translating it yields CASSPQGKVGELFF. The chain recombines TRBV6-1 with TRBJ2-2; perhaps TRBD1 as D (6 bases). CDR1 and CDR2 from the germline V gene are MNHNS and SASEGT. This CDR3 spans 14 amino acids. V shed 5 bases and J shed 7 bases, with 14 bases lying between them.

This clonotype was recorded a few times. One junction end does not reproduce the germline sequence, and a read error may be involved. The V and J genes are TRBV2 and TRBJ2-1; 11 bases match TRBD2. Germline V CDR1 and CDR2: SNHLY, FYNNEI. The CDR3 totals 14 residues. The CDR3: CASREGLAGNEQFF. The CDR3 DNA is TGTGCCAGCAGGGAAGGACTAGCGGGTAATGAGCAGTTCTTC. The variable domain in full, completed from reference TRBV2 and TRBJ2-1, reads EPEVTQTPSHQVTQMGQEVILRCVPISNHLYFYWYRQILGQKVEFLVSFYNNEISEKSEIFDDQFSVERPDGSNFTLKIRSTKLEDSAMYFCASREGLAGNEQFFGPGTRLTVL.

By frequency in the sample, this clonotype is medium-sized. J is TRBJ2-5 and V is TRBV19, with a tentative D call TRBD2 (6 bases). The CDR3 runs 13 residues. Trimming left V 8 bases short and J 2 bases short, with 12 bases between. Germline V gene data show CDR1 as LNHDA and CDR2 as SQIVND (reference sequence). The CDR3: CASRGTDQETQYF. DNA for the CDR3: TGTGCCAGTCGGGGGACGGATCAAGAGACCCAGTACTTC.

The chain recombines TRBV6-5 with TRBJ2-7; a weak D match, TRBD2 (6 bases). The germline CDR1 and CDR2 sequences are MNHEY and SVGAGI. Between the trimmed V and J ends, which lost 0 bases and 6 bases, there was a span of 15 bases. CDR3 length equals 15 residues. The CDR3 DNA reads TGTGCCAGCAGTTACTCAGCTTCCGGGAGTGGCGAGCAGTACTTC. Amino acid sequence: CASSYSASGSGEQYF.